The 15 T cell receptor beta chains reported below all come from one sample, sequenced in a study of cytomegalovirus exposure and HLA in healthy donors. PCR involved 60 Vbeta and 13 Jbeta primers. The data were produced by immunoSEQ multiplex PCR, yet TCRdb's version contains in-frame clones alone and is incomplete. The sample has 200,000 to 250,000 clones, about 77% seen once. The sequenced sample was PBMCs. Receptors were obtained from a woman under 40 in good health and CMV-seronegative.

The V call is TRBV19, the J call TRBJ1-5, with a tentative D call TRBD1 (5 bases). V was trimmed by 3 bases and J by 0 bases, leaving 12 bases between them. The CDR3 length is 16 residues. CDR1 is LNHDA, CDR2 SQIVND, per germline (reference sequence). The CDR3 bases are TGTGCCAGTAGTATCGATTGGACACATAGCAATCAGCCCCAGCATTTT. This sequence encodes CASSIDWTHSNQPQHF.

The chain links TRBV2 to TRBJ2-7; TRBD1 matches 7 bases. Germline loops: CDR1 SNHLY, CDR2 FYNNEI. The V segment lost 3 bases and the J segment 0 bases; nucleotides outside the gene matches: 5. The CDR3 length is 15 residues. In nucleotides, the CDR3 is TGTGCCAGCAGTGACCCCGGACAGGCCTCCTACGAGCAGTACTTC. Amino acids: CASSDPGQASYEQYF. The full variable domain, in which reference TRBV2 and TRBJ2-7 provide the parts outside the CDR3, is EPEVTQTPSHQVTQMGQEVILRCVPISNHLYFYWYRQILGQKVEFLVSFYNNEISEKSEIFDDQFSVERPDGSNFTLKIRSTKLEDSAMYFCASSDPGQASYEQYFGPGTRLTVT.

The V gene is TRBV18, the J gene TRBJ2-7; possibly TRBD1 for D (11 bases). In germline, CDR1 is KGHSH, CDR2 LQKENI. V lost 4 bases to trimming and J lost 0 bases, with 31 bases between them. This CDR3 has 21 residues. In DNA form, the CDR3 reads TGTGCCAGCTCACGGACAGGGGGCTCGCTAGCGGGGGTCCTTAGCTCCTACGAGCAGTACTTC. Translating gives CASSRTGGSLAGVLSSYEQYF.

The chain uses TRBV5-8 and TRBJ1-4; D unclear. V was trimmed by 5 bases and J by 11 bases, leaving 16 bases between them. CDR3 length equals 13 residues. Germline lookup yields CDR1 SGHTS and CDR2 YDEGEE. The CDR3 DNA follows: TGTGCCAGCAGACCACTTATTACTATGAAACTGTTTTTT. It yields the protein CASRPLITMKLFF. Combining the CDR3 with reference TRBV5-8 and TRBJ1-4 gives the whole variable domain EAGVTQSPTHLIKTRGQQATLRCSPISGHTSVYWYQQALGLGLQFLLWYDEGEERNRGNFPPRFSGRQFPNYSSELNVNALELEDSALYLCASRPLITMKLFFGSGTQLSVL.

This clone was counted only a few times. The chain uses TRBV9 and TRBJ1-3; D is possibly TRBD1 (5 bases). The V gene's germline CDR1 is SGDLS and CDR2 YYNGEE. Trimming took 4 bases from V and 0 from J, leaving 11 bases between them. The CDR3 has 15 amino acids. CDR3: CASSPRDSSGNTIYF. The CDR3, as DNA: TGTGCCAGCAGCCCGCGGGACTCCTCTGGAAACACCATATATTTT.

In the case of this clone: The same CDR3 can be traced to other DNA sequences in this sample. CDR3 amino acids: CAWSGGGTDTQYF. The CDR3 nucleotides are TGTGCCTGGAGTGGTGGAGGTACAGATACGCAGTATTTT. V and J are TRBV30 and TRBJ2-3; possibly TRBD2 for D (5 bases). Germline-derived CDR1 and CDR2 are GTSNPN and SVGIG (reference sequence). Trimming pared 1 base from V and 3 bases from J, leaving 8 bases between. CDR3 length: 13 amino acids.

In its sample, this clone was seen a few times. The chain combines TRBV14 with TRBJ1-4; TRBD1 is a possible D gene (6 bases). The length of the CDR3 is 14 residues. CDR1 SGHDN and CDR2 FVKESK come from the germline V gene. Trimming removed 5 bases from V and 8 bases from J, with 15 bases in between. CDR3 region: CASSDLNRVEKLFF. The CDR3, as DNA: TGTGCCAGCAGCGATTTAAACAGGGTGGAAAAACTGTTTTTT.

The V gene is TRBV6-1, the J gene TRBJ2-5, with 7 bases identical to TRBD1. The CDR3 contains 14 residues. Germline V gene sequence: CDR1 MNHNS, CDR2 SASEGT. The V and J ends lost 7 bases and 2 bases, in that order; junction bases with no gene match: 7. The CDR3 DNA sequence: TGTGCCAGCAAGACAGGGTGGGGGCAAGAGACCCAGTACTTC. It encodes CASKTGWGQETQYF.

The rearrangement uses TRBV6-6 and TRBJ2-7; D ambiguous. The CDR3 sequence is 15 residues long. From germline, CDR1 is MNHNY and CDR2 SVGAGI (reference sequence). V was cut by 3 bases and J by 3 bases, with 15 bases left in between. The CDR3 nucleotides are TGTGCCAGCAGTTATGAGTCAGGTCTGAGCTACGAGCAGTACTTC. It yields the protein CASSYESGLSYEQYF.

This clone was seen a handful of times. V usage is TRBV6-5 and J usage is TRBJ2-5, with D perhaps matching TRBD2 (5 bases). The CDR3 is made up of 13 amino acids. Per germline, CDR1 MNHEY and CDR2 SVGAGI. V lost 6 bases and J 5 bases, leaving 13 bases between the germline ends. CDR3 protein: CASRDEGTETQYF. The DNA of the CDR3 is TGTGCCAGCAGGGACGAGGGCACGGAGACCCAGTACTTC.

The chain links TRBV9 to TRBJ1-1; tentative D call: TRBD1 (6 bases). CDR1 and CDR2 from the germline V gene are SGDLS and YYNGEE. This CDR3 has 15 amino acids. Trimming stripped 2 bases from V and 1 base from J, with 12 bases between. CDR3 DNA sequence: TGTGCCAGCAGCGTGGACAGCGGAGGGAACACTGAAGCTTTCTTT. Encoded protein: CASSVDSGGNTEAFF.

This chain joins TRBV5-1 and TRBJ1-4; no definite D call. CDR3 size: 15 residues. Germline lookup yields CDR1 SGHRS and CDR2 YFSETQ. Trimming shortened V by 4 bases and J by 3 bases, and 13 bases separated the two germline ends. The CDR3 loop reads CASSNLGVSNEKLFF. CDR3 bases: TGCGCCAGCAGCAACCTCGGGGTTTCTAATGAAAAACTGTTTTTT.

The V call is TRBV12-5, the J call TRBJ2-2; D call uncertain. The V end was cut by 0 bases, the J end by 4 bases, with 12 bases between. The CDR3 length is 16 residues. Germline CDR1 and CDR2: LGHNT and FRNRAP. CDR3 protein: CASGLVIQSITGELFF. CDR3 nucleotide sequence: TGTGCTAGTGGTTTGGTAATACAGAGCATCACCGGGGAGCTGTTTTTT.

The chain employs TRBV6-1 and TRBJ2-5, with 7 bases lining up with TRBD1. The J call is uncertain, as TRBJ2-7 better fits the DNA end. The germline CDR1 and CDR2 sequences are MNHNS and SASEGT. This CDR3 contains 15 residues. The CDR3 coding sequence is TGTGCCAGCAGTGCTCGGACAGGTATCTCCTACGAGCAGTACTTC. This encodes CASSARTGISYEQYF.

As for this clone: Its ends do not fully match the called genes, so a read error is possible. CDR3 DNA: TGTGCCAGCAGCTTAGAGACAGGGGACAGCAATCAGCCCCAGAATTTT. This codes for CASSLETGDSNQPQNF. The rearrangement links TRBV7-9 to TRBJ1-5; the match to TRBD1 covers 8 bases. CDR1 and CDR2 from the germline V gene are SEHNR and FQNEAQ (reference sequence). The CDR3 is made up of 16 amino acids.